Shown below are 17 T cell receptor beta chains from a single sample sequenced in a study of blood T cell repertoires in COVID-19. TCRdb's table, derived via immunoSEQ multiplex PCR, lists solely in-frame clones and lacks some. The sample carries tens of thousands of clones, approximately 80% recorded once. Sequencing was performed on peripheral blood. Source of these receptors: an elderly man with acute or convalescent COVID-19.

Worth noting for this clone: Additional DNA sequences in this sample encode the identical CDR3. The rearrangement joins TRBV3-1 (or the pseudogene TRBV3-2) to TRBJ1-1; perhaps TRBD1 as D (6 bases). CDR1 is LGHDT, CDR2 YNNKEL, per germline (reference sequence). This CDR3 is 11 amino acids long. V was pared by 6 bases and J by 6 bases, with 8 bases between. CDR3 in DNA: TGTGCCAGCAGAGGGGGGGCTGAAGCTTTCTTT. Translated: CASRGGAEAFF.

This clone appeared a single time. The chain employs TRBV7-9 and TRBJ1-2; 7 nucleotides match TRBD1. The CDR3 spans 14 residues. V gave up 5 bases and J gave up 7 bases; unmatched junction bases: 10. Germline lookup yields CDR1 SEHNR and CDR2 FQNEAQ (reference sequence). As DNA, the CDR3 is TGTGCCAGCAGCGCTAGCAGGGGGAAGAGTGGCTACACCTTC. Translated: CASSASRGKSGYTF.

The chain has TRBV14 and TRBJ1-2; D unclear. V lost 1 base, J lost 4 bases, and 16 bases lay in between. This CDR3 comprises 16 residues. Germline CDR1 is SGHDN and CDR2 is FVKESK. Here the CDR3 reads CASSQVRQPKVYGYTF. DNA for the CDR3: TGTGCCAGCAGCCAAGTCAGGCAGCCTAAAGTCTATGGCTACACCTTC.

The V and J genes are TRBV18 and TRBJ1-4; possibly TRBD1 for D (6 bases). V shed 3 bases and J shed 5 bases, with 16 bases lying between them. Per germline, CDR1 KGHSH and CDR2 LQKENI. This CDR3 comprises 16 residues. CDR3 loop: CASSPIKDRANEKLFF. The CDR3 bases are TGTGCCAGCTCACCGATTAAGGACAGAGCGAATGAAAAACTGTTTTTT.

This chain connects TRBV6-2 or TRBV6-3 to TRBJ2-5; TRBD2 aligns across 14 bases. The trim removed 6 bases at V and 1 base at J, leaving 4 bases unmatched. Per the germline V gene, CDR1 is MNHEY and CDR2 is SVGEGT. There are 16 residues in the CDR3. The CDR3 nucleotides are TGTGCCAGCAGCGCGGGACTAGCGGGAGCCCAAGAGACCCAGTACTTC. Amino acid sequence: CASSAGLAGAQETQYF.

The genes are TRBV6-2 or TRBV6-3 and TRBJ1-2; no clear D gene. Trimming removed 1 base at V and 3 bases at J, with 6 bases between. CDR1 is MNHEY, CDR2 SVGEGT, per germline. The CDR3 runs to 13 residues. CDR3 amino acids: CASSYWPHYGYTF. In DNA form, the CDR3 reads TGTGCCAGCAGTTACTGGCCTCACTATGGCTACACCTTC.

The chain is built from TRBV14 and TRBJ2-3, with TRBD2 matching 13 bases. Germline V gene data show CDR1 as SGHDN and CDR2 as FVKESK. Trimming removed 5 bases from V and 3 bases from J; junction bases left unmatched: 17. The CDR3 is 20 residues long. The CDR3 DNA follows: TGTGCCAGCAGCGACTTGCTACTAGCGGGAGGGCCGAGAGGGACAGATACGCAGTATTTT. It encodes CASSDLLLAGGPRGTDTQYF.

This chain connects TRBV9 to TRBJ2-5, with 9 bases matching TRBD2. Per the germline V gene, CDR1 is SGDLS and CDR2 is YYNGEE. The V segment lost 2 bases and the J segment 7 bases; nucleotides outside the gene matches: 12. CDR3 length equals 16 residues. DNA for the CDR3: TGTGCCAGCAGCGTTAATCAGGGACTAGCTGTAGGGACCCAGTACTTC. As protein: CASSVNQGLAVGTQYF.

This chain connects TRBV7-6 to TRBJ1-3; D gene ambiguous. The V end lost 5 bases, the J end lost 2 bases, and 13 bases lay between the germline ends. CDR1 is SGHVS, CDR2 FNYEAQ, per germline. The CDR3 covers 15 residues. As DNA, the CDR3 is TGTGCCAGCAGCATGACCGGGAAAACTGGAAACACCATATATTTT. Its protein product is CASSMTGKTGNTIYF.

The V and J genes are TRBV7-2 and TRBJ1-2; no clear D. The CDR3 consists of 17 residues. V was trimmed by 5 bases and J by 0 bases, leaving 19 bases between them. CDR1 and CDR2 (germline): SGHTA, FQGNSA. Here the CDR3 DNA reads TGTGCCAGCAGCCCCCTGGGTGGGAGATTAGCTAACTATGGCTACACCTTC. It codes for CASSPLGGRLANYGYTF.

Here the CDR3 DNA reads TGTGCCAGCAGAGGAGGGGATCGAAACACTGAAGCTTTCTTT. It yields the protein CASRGGDRNTEAFF. The V call is TRBV6-5, the J call TRBJ1-1, with TRBD1 as a possible D gene (5 bases). The CDR3 consists of 14 residues. Trimming left V 6 bases short and J 2 bases short, with 13 bases between. The germline CDR1 and CDR2 sequences are MNHEY and SVGAGI.

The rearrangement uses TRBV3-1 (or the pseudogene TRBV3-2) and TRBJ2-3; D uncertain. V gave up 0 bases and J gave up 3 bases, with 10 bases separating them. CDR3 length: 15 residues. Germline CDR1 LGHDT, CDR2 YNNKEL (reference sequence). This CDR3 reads CASSQEGVRTDTQYF. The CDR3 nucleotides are TGTGCCAGCAGCCAAGAGGGTGTGAGGACAGATACGCAGTATTTT.

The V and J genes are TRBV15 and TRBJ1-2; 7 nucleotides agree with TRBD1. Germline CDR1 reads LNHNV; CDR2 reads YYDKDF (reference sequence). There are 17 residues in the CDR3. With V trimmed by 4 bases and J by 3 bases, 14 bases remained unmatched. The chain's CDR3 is CATSNVVTGDRYYGYTF. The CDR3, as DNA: TGTGCCACCAGCAATGTGGTCACAGGGGATCGGTACTATGGCTACACCTTC.

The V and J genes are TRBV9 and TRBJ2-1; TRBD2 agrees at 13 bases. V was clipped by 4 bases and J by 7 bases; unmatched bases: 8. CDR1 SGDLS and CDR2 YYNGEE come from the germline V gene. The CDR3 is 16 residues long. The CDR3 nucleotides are TGTGCCAGCAGCCTGTCCGGGACTAGCGGGGCTAATGAGCAGTTCTTC. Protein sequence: CASSLSGTSGANEQFF.

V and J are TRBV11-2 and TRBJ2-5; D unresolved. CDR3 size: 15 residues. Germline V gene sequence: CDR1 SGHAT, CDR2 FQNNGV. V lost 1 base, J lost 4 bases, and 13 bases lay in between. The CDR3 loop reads CASSLGSQSTETQYF. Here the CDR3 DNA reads TGTGCCAGCAGCTTAGGTTCCCAGTCCACAGAGACCCAGTACTTC.

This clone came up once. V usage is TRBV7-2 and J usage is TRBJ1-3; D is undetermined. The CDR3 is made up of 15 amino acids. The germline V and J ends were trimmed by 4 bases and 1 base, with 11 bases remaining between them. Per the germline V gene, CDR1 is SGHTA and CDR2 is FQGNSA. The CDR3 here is CASSSPTLSGNTIYF. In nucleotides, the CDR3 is TGTGCCAGCAGCTCCCCGACACTTTCTGGAAACACCATATATTTT.

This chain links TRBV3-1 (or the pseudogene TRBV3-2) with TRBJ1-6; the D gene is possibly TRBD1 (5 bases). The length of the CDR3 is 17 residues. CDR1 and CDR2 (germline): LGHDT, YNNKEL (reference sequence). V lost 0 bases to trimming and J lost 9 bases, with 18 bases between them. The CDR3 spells CASSQESLGQGGSPLHF. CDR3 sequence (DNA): TGTGCCAGCAGCCAAGAATCGCTTGGGCAGGGAGGTTCACCCCTCCACTTT.